The entry below describes one T cell receptor (beta chain). The germline gene is not matched at one end of the junction; a read error may be the cause. In germline, CDR1 is DFQATT, CDR2 SNEGSKA (reference sequence). The CDR3 has 16 amino acids. This entry is derived from a study of neurological immune-mediated disorders. TCRdb reprocessed the 5' RACE reads with MiXCR, giving one entry per CDR3 protein. The table has about 42,000 distinct CDR3 sequences, approximately 21% seen once. The time point was: technical triplicate 3. Specimen: PBMCs. The chain is built from TRBV20-1 and TRBJ2-3; 13 bases are shared with TRBD2. This TCR was recovered from a man between 60 and 70 years old with HTLV-1-associated myelopathy (HAM/TSP). CDR3 amino acids: CSARQLAGGSTETQYF. Written as DNA, the CDR3 is TGTAGTGCTAGACAACTAGCGGGAGGGTCCACAGAGACGCAGTATTTT.